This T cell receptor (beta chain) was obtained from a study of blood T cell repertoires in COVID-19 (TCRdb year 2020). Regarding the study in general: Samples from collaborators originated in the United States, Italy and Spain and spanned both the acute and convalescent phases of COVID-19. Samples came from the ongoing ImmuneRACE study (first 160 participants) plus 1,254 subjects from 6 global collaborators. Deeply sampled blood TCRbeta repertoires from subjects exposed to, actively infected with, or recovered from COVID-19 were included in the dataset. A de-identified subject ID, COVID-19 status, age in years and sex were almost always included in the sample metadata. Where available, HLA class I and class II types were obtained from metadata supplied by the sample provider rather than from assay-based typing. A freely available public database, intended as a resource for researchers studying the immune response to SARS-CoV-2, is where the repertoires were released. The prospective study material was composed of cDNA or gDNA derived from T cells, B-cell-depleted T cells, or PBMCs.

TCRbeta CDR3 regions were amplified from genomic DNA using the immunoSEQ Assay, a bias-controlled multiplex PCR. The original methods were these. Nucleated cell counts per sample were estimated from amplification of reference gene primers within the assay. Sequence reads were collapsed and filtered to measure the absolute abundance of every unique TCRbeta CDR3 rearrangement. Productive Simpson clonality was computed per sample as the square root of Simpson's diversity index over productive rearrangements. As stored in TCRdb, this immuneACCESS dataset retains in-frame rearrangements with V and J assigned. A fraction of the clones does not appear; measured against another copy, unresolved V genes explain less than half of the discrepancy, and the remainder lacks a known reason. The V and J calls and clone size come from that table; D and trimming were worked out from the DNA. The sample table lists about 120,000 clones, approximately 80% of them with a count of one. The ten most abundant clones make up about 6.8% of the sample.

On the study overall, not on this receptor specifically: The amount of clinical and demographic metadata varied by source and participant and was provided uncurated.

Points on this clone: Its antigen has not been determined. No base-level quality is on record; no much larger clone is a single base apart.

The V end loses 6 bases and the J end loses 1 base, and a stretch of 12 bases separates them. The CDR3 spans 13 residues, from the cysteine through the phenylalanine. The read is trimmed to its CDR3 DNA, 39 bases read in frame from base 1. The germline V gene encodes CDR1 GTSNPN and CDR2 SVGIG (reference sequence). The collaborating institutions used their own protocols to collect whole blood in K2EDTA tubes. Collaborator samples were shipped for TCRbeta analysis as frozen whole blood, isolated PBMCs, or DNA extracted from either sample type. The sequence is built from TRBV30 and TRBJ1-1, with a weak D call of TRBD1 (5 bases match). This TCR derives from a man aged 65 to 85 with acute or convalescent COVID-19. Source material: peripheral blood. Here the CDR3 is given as CACPGSRNTEAFF. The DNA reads TGTGCCTGCCCAGGGTCGAGGAACACTGAAGCTTTCTTT.